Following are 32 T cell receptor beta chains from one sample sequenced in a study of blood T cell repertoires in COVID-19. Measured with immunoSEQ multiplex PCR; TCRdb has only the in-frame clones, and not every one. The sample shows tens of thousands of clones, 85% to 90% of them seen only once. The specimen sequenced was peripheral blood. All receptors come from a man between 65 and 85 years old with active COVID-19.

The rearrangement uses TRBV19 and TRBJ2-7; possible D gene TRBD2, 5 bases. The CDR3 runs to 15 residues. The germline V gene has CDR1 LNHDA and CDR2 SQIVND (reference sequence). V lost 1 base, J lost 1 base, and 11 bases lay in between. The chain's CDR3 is CASSIATTRSYEQYF. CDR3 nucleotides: TGTGCCAGTAGTATAGCGACTACGCGATCCTACGAGCAGTACTTC.

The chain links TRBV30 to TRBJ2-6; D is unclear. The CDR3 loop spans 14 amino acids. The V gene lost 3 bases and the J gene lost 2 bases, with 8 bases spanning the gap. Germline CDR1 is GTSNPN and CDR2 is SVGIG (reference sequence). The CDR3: CAWSLEPGANVLTF. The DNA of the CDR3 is TGTGCCTGGAGCCTAGAACCTGGGGCCAACGTCCTGACTTTC.

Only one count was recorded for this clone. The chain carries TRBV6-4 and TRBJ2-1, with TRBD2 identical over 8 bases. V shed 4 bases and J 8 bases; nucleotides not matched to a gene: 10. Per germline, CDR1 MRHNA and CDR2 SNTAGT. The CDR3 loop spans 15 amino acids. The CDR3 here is CASSASGTRLDEQFF. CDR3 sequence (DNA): TGTGCCAGCAGTGCATCCGGGACTAGACTGGATGAGCAGTTCTTC.

The CDR3 is CARSRIEGYEQYF. The CDR3 DNA is TGTGCCAGAAGCAGAATCGAGGGCTACGAGCAGTACTTC. This chain connects TRBV5-3 to TRBJ2-7, with D perhaps TRBD2 (5 bases). TRBV5-3 is an ORF, with its function uncertain. With 4 bases removed from V and 3 bases from J, the gap between germline ends came to 11 bases. CDR3 length equals 13 residues.

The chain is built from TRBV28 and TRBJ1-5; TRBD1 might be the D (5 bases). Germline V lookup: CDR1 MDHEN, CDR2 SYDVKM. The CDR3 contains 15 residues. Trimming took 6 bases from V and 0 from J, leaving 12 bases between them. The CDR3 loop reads CASSDSSISNQPQHF. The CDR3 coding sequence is TGTGCCAGCAGCGACAGTAGTATTAGCAATCAGCCCCAGCATTTT.

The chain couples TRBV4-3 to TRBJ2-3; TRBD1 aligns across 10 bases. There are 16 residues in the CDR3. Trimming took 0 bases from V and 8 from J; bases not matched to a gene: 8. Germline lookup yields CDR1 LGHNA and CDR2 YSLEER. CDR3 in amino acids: CASSQEFDRGRVTQYF. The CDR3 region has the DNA TGCGCCAGCAGCCAAGAATTTGACAGGGGGCGCGTTACGCAGTATTTT.

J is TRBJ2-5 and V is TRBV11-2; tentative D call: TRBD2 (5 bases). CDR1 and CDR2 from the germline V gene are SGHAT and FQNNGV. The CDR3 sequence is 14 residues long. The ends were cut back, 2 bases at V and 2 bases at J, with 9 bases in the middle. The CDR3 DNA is TGTGCCAGCAGCTTAACTAGGCATCAAGAGACCCAGTACTTC. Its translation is CASSLTRHQETQYF.

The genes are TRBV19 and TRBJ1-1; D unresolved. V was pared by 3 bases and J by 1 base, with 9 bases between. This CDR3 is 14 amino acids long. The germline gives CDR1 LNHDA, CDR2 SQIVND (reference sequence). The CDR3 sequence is CASSISFSNTEAFF. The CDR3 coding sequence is TGTGCCAGTAGTATTTCCTTTTCGAACACTGAAGCTTTCTTT.

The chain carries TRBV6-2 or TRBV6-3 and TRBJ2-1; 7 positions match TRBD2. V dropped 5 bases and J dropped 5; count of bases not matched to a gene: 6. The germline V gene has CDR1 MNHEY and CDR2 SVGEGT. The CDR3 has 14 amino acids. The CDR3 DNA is TGTGCCAGCAGTCGCGGACTAGTGCACAATGAGCAGTTCTTC. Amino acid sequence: CASSRGLVHNEQFF.

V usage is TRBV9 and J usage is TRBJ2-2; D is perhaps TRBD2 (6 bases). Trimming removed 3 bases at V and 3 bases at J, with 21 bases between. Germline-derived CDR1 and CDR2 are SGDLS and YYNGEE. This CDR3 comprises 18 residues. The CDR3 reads CASSAREPTREDTGELFF. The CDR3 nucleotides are TGTGCCAGCAGCGCCCGAGAGCCAACCAGGGAGGACACCGGGGAGCTGTTTTTT.

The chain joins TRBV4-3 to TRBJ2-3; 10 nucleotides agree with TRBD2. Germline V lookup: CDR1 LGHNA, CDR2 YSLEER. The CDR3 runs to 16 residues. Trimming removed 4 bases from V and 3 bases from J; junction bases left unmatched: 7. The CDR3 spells CASSLLGAGGTDTQYF. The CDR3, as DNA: TGCGCCAGCAGCCTCCTAGGAGCGGGAGGGACAGATACGCAGTATTTT.

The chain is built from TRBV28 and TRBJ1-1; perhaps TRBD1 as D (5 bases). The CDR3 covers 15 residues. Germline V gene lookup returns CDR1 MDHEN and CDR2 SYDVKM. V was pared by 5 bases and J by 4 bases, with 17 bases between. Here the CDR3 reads CASSPSGAGGTEAFF. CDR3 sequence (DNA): TGTGCCAGCAGTCCCTCCGGGGCGGGAGGCACTGAAGCTTTCTTT.

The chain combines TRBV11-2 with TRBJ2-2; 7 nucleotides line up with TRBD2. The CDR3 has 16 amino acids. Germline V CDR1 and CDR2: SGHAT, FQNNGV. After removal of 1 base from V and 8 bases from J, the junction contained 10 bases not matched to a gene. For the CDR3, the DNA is TGTGCCAGCAGCTTAGTCGGGGGGACCACAAGAGGGGAGCTGTTTTTT. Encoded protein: CASSLVGGTTRGELFF.

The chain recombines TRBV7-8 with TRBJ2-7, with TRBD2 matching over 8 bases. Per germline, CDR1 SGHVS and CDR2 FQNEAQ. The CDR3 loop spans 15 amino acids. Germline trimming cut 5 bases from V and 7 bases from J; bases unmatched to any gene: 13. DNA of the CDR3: TGTGCCAGCAGCACGGGGGGGGCTGGAGTAGGGGAGCAGTACTTC. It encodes CASSTGGAGVGEQYF.

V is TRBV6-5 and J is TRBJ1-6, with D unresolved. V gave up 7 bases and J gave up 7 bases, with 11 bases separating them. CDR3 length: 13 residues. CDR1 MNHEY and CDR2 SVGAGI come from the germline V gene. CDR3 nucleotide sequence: TGTGCCAGCACGCCGGGGAGGAATTCACCCCTCCACTTT. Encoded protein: CASTPGRNSPLHF.

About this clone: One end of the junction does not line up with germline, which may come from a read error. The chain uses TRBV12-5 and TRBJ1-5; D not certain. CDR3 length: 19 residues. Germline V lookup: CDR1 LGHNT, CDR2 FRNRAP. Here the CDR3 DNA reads TGTGCTAGTGGTTTGGTAATGACTAGACGGCGGGGTTGGAATCGGCCCCAGCATTTT. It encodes CASGLVMTRRRGWNRPQHF.

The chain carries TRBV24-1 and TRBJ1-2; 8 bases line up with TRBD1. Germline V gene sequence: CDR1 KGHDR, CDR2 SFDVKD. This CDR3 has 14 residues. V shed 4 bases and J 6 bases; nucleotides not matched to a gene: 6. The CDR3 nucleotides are TGTGCCACCAGTGACCCGGACAGGGCAGATGGCTACACCTTC. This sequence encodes CATSDPDRADGYTF.

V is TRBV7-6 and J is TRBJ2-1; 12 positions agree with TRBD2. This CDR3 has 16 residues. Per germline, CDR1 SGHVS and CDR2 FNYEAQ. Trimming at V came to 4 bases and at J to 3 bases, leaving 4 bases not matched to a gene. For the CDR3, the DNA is TGTGCCAGCAGCTCGGGACTAGCGGGCCTCTACAATGAGCAGTTCTTC. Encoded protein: CASSSGLAGLYNEQFF.

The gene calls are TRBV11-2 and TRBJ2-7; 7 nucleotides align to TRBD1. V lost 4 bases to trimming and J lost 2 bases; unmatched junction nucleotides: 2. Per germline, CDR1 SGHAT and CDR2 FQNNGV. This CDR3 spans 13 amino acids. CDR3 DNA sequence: TGTGCCAGCAGCTCACAGGGGCCCTACGAGCAGTACTTC. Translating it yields CASSSQGPYEQYF. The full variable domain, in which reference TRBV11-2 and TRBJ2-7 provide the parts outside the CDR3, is EAGVAQSPRYKIIEKRQSVAFWCNPISGHATLYWYQQILGQGPKLLIQFQNNGVVDDSQLPKDRFSAERLKGVDSTLKIQPAKLEDSAVYLCASSSQGPYEQYFGPGTRLTVT.

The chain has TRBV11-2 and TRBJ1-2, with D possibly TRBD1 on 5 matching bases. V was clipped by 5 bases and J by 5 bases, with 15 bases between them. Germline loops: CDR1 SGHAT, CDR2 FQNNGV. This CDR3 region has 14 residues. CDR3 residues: CASSASGGLYGYTF. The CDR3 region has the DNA TGTGCCAGCAGCGCCTCCGGGGGGTTATATGGCTACACCTTC.

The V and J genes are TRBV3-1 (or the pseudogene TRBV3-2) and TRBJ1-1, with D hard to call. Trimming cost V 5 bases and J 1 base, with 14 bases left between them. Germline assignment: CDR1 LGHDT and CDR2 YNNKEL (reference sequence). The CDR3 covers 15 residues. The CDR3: CASSLLAVGNTEAFF. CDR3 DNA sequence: TGTGCCAGCAGCTTACTAGCAGTTGGGAACACTGAAGCTTTCTTT.

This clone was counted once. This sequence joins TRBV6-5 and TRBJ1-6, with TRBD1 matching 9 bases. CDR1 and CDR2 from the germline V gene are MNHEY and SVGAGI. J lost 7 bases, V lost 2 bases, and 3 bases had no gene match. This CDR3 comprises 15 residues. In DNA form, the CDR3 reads TGTGCCAGCAGTTACGTTGACAGGGGGAATTCACCCCTCCACTTT. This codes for CASSYVDRGNSPLHF.

CDR3 residues: CASSENPEVAGLTDTQYF. CDR3 nucleotides: TGTGCCAGCAGTGAAAATCCCGAGGTAGCGGGACTAACAGATACGCAGTATTTT. V gene TRBV2 combines with J gene TRBJ2-3, with 8 bases lining up with TRBD2. This CDR3 is 18 amino acids long. The V gene's germline CDR1 is SNHLY and CDR2 FYNNEI. V lost 2 bases, J lost 3 bases, and 13 bases stayed unmatched.

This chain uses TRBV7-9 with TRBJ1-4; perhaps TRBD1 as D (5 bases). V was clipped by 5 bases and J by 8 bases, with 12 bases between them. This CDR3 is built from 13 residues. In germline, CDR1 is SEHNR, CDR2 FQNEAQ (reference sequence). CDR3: CASSPGGIEKLFF. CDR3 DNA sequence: TGTGCCAGCAGCCCGGGGGGGATAGAAAAACTGTTTTTT.

CDR3 nucleotides: TGTGCCAGCAGCGTGCAAGCGGGCACAGATACGCAGTATTTT. It codes for CASSVQAGTDTQYF. The rearrangement joins TRBV9 to TRBJ2-3; D perhaps matches TRBD2 (5 bases). CDR1 and CDR2 from the germline V gene are SGDLS and YYNGEE. The CDR3 has 14 amino acids. The ends were cut back, 2 bases at V and 1 base at J, with 8 bases in the middle.

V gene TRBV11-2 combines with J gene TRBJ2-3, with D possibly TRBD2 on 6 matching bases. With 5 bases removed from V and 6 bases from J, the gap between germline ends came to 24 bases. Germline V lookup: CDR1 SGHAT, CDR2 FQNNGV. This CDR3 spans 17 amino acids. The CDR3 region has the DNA TGTGCCAGCAGCCCTCGGCGGGAATCCCTCCCGGGGGATACGCAGTATTTT. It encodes CASSPRRESLPGDTQYF.

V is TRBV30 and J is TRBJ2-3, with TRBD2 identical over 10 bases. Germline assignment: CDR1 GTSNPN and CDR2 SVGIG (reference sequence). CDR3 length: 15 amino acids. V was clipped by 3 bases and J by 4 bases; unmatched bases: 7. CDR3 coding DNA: TGTGCCTGGAGCTATAGCGGGGGGTCGCCAGATACGCAGTATTTT. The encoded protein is CAWSYSGGSPDTQYF. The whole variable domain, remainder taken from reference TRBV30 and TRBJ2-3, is SQTIHQWPATLVQPVGSPLSLECTVEGTSNPNLYWYRQAAGRGLQLLFYSVGIGQISSEVPQNLSASRPQDRQFILSSKKLLLSDSGFYLCAWSYSGGSPDTQYFGPGTRLTVL.

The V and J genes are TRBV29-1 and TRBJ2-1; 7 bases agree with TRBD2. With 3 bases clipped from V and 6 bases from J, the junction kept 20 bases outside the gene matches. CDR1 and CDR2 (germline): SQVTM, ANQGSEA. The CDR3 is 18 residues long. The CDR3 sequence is CSVERRGLAADIGNEQFF. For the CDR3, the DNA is TGCAGCGTTGAGCGACGAGGGCTAGCGGCAGACATAGGCAATGAGCAGTTCTTC.

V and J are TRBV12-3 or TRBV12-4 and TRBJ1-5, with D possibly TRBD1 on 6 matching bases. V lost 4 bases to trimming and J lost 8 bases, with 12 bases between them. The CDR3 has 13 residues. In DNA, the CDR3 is TGTGCCAGCAGTTCCACAGGGACCAAGCCCCAGCATTTT. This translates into CASSSTGTKPQHF.

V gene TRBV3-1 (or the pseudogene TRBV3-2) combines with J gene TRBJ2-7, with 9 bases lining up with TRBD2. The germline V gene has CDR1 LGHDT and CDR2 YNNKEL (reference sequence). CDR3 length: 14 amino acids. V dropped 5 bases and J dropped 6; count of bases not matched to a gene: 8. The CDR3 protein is CASSNMGLASEQYF. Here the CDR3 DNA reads TGTGCCAGCAGCAACATGGGACTAGCAAGCGAGCAGTACTTC.

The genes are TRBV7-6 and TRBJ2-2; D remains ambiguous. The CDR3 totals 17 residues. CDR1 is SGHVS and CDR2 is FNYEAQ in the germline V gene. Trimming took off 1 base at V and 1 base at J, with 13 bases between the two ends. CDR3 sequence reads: CASSLESWAGNTGELFF. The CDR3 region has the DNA TGTGCCAGCAGCTTAGAATCTTGGGCAGGGAACACCGGGGAGCTGTTTTTT.

The CDR3, as DNA: TGTGCCAGCAGCTTGGCGGGACAGAACTATGGCTACACCTTC. Protein: CASSLAGQNYGYTF. The rearrangement joins TRBV5-4 to TRBJ1-2, with 7 positions matching TRBD1. This CDR3 region has 14 residues. Germline V CDR1 and CDR2: SGHNT, YYREEE (reference sequence). V lost 0 bases and J lost 2; bases outside the gene matches: 1.